This TCR beta chain was captured in a study of response to subunit inactivated influenza vaccine. One entry per CDR3 protein, called by TCRdb with MiXCR from the RT-PCR reads. The sample lists about 570,000 distinct CDR3 sequences; around 11% were seen once. V was shortened by 1 base and J by 7 bases, with 7 bases between the two germline ends. CDR1 and CDR2 (germline): LGHDT, YNNKEL (reference sequence). This CDR3 is 12 amino acids long. These data also featured in a second study, about T cells expressing NK-cell markers. Per that study: TCR beta cDNA was generated via 5'RACE template switching incorporating UMIs.

This sample comprised PBMCs from blood, obtained on the day of vaccination. The J gene is TRBJ1-2, the V gene TRBV3-1; D call uncertain. This receptor was taken from a man aged 50 to 60 who received an inactivated influenza vaccine. CDR3 DNA sequence: TGTGCCAGCAGCCAAGGTACGGGTGGCTACACCTTC. As protein: CASSQGTGGYTF. Full variable domain (rest looked up from reference TRBV3-1 and TRBJ1-2): DTAVSQTPKYLVTQMGNDKSIKCEQNLGHDTMYWYKQDSKKFLKIMFSYNNKELIINETVPNRFSPKSPDKAHLNLHINSLELGDSAVYFCASSQGTGGYTFGSGTRLTVV.